Listed below are T cell receptor beta chains from one sample, sequenced in a study of shared clonotypes between healthy human individuals. Assay: immunoSEQ multiplex PCR; the TCRdb copy retains only in-frame clones and omits some. The table shows 1.6 million or so clones, with around 98.5% occurring only once. The sequenced sample was naive CD4+ T cells sorted from blood. These receptors were obtained from a man aged 25-45 years in good health. The conserved cysteine and the conserved F or W are not part of the CDR3 here.

J | V | CDR3
TRBJ2-3 | TRBV29-1 | SVDTGGDTQY
TRBJ2-7 | TRBV11-2 | ASQGAQPYEQY
TRBJ2-7 | TRBV9 | ASSVGLALGEQY
TRBJ1-2 | TRBV9 | ASSASDRVYGYT
TRBJ2-5 | TRBV7-2 | ASSFGGSGQETQY
TRBJ2-1 | TRBV19 | AAPSRGVNEQF
TRBJ2-7 | TRBV2 | ASSDQGQGYEQY
TRBJ2-7 | TRBV18 | ASSPMATGFYEQY
TRBJ2-7 | TRBV4-1 | ASSQDQDRSYEQY
TRBJ2-1 | TRBV7-3 | ASSLRGSRGLNEQF
TRBJ1-4 | TRBV2 | ASKDTSTNEKLF
TRBJ1-5 | TRBV6-4 | ASSDGQGGEPQH
TRBJ1-5 | TRBV25-1 | ASSRGDSENQPQH
TRBJ2-1 | TRBV28 | ASSSWLKRNSYNEQF